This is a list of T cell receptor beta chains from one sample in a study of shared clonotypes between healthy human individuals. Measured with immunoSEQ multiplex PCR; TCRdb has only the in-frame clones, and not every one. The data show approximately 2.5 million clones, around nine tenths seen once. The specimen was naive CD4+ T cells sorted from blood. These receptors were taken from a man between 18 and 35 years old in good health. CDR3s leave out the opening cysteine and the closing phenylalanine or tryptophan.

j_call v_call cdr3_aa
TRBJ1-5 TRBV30 AWSRQSNQPQH
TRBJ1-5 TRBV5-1 ASSTQGASNQPQH
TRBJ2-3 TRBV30 AWSPRGSGGARDTQY
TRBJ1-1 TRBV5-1 ASSWSAMNTEAF
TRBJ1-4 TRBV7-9 ASSRLEVAEKLF
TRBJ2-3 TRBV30 AWTSGGQGDTQY
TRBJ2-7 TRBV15 ATSRDRGSYEQY
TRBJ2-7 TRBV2 ASSDTGTLPGEQY
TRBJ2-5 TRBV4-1 ASSRSAGETQY
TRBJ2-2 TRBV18 ASSPRQGRDTGELF
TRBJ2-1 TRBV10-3 AISRGTGGEGEQF
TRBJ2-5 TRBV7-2 ASSRGVQETQY
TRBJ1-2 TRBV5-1 ASSFTPRDSAGYT
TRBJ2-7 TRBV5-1 ASSWTGEPYEQY
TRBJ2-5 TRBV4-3 ASSQDWRVWETQY
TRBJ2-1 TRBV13 ASSLTSRSDEQF
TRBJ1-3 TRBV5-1 ASSLGTDSGNTIY
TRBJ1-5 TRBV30 AWSGGTGKNQPQH
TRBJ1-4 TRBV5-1 ASSLARTGNNEKLF
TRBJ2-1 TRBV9 ASSVGPEGFNEQF
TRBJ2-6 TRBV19 ASSRFWGTGANVLT
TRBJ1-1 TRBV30 AWQIQGRTEAF
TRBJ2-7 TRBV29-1 SVAFVPDPTYEQY
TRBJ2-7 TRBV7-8 ASLRLGAGPSLEQY
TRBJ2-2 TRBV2 ASSRGQSYTGELF
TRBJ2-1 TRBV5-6 ASSLGAKTIYNEQF
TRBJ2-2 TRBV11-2 ASSLGGGTGELF
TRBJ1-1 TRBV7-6 ASSLGLGRGEAF
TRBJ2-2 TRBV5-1 ASSLAGRLGELF
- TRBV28 ASPPRQGAIHEQY
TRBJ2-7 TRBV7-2 ASSLDRGSYEQY
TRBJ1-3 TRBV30 AWSVKDRGGNTIY
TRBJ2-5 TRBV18 ASSPEASGGVETQY
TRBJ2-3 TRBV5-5 ASSATGTGGTQY
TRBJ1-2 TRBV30 AWSETASFGYT
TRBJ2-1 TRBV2 ASSEPWTSPANEQF
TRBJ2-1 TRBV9 ASSIGTSGYNEQL